This TCR beta chain was recovered during a study of blood T cell repertoires in COVID-19 (TCRdb year 2020). With regard to the full study: The collaborator samples originated in the United States, Italy and Spain and spanned the acute and convalescent phases of COVID-19. Samples were obtained from the ongoing ImmuneRACE study (first 160 participants) and from 1,254 subjects provided by 6 global collaborators. Deeply sampled blood TCRbeta repertoires from subjects exposed to, actively infected with, or recovered from COVID-19 were included in the dataset. The repertoires were made available in a free public database intended to serve as a resource for research on the immune response to SARS-CoV-2. The prospective study material was composed of cDNA or gDNA derived from T cells, B-cell-depleted T cells, or PBMCs. Where available, HLA class I and class II types were taken from metadata supplied by the sample provider and were not determined by assay-based typing. Sample metadata almost always included a de-identified subject ID, COVID-19 status, age in years and sex.

The immunoSEQ Assay, a bias-controlled multiplex PCR, was used to amplify TCRbeta CDR3 regions from genomic DNA. The paper's data handling went like this. Within the assay, amplification of reference gene primers was used to estimate how many nucleated cells each sample contained. To quantify the absolute abundance of each unique TCRbeta CDR3 rearrangement, sequence reads were collapsed and filtered. Productive Simpson clonality was computed per sample as the square root of Simpson's diversity index over productive rearrangements. In its TCRdb copy, this immuneACCESS table keeps in-frame sequences only and misses some clones. Where compared with another copy, unresolved V genes explain less than half of these, and the others have no known cause. The V and J calls and clone size come from that table; D and trimming were worked out from the DNA. The table for this sample lists over 70,000 clones; 75% to 90% of them were counted only once. The biggest ten clones account for around a tenth of the sample.

About this clone itself: This clone's antigen is unknown. No quality values exist for individual bases; no much larger clone is one base distant.

General study outcomes and caveats: Clinical and demographic metadata were provided uncurated, with the amount varying by source and participant.

Whole blood was collected in K2EDTA tubes by collaborating institutions according to the institutions' own protocols. For TCRbeta analysis, collaborators shipped samples in one of three forms: frozen whole blood, isolated PBMCs, or DNA extracted from either of those sample types. According to the germline V gene, CDR1 reads MDHEN and CDR2 reads SYDVKM. The cysteine opens and the phenylalanine closes a CDR3 of 14 amino acids. CDR3 DNA only is kept here, 42 bases in frame from base 1. V and J lose 5 bases and 10 bases, and a span of 15 bases separates them. The sequenced sample consisted of peripheral blood. Rearrangement joined TRBV28 to TRBJ1-6, and perhaps TRBD1 as D gene, on 6 matching bases. The sequence derives from a woman aged 70 to 79 with acute or convalescent COVID-19. The CDR3 here reads CASSGLGRGSPLHF. The nucleotides read TGTGCCAGCAGTGGTCTTGGCAGGGGCTCACCCCTCCACTTT.